This T cell receptor (beta chain) stems from a study of cytomegalovirus exposure and HLA in healthy donors. This clone was seen more than once but under ten times. Its specificity is not known. The CDR3 is made up of 16 amino acids. The V segment lost 0 bases and the J segment 4 bases; nucleotides outside the gene matches: 6. The germline CDR1 and CDR2 sequences are SGHNT and YYREEE (reference sequence). With 60 Vbeta and 13 Jbeta primers, the PCR was carried out. Here immunoSEQ multiplex PCR was the method, and the copy in TCRdb shows in-frame clones only, minus some. This sample has almost 95,000 clones, with 50% to 80% found just once. Study results and limitations: Most TCRs appeared rarely, but some public TCRs recurred in many donors. There were reportedly fewer N-insertions in an Asian-associated ancestry cluster than the approximately 670-donor mean, in a later analysis.

All donors participated as healthy donors of bone marrow. The chain carries TRBV5-4 and TRBJ2-2; 7 positions agree with TRBD1. This clonotype was obtained from a man aged 30 to 45 in good health and CMV-seronegative. The sequencing sample was made of PBMCs. For the CDR3, the DNA is TGTGCCAGCAGCTTGGCCGGGGCAGGGGGCACCGGGGAGCTGTTTTTT. It specifies CASSLAGAGGTGELFF.